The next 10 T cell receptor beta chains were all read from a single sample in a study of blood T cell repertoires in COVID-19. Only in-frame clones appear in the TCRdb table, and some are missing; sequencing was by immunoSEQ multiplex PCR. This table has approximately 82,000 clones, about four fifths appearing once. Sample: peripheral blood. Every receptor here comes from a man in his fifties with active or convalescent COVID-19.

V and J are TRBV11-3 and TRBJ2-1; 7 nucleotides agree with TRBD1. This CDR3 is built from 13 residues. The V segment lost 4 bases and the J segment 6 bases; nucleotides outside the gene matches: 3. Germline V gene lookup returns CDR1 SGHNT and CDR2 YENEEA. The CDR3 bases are TGTGCCAGCAGCTCCGCAGGGGGCAATGAGCAGTTCTTC. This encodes CASSSAGGNEQFF. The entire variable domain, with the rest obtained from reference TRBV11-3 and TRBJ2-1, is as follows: EAGVVQSPRYKIIEKKQPVAFWCNPISGHNTLYWYLQNLGQGPELLIRYENEEAVDDSQLPKDRFSAERLKGVDSTLKIQPAELGDSAVYLCASSSAGGNEQFFGPGTRLTVL.

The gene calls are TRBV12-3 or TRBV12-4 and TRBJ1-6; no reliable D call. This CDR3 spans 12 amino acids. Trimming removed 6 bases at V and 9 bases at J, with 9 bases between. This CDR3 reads CASSLSSSPLHF. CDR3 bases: TGTGCCAGCAGCCTAAGTAGTTCACCCCTCCACTTT.

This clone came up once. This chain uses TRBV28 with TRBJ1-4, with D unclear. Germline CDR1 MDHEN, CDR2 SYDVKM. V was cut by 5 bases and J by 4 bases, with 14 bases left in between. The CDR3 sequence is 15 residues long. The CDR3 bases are TGTGCCAGCAGTCCCAGACAACCAAATAATGAAAAACTGTTTTTT. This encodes CASSPRQPNNEKLFF.

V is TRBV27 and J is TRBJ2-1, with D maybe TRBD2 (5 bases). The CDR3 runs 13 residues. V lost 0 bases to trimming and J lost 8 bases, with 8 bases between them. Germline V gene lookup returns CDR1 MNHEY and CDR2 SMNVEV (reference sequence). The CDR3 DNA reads TGTGCCAGCAGTTTATCCGGGGTCCATGAGCAGTTCTTC. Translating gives CASSLSGVHEQFF.

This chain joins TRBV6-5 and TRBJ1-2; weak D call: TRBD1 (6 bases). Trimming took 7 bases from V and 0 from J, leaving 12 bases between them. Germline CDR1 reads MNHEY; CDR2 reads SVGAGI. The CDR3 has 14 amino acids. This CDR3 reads CASIRQATNYGYTF. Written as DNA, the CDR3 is TGTGCCAGCATCAGACAGGCTACTAACTATGGCTACACCTTC.

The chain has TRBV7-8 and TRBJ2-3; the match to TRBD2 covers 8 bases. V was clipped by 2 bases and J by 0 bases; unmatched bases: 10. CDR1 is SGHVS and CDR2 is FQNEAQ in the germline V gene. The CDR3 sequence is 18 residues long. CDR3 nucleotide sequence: TGTGCCAGCAGCTTAACTAACGGGGGGGCCATGAGCACAGATACGCAGTATTTT. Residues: CASSLTNGGAMSTDTQYF.

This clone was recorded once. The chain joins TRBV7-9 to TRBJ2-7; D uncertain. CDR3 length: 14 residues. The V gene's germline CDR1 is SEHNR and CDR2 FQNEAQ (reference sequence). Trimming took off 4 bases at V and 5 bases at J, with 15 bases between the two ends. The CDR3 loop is CASSSGPGWNEQYF. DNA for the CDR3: TGTGCCAGCAGCTCAGGTCCAGGCTGGAACGAGCAGTACTTC. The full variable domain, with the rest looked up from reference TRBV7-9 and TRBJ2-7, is DTGVSQNPRHKITKRGQNVTFRCDPISEHNRLYWYRQTLGQGPEFLTYFQNEAQLEKSRLLSDRFSAERPKGSFSTLEIQRTEQGDSAMYLCASSSGPGWNEQYFGPGTRLTVT.

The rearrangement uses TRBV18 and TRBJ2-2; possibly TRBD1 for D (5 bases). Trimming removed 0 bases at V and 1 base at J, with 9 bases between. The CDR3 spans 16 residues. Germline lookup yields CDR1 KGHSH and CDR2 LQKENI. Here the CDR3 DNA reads TGTGCCAGCTCACCACCCCCAGGGAAGAACACCGGGGAGCTGTTTTTT. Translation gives CASSPPPGKNTGELFF.

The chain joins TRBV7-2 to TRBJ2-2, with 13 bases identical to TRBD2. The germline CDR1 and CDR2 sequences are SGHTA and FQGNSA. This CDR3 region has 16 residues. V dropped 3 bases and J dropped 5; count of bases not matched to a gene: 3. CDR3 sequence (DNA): TGTGCCAGCAGCTTGGGACTAGCGGGGTTGACCGGGGAGCTGTTTTTT. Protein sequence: CASSLGLAGLTGELFF.

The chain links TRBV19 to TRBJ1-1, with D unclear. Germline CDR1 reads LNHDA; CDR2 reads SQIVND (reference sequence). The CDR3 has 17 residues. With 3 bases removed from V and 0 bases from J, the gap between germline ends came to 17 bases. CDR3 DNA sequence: TGTGCCAGTAGTATTGAAAATGGGCAGGTGATGAACACTGAAGCTTTCTTT. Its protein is CASSIENGQVMNTEAFF.